This TCR beta chain comes out of a study of shared clonotypes between healthy human individuals. Study findings and constraints: The sole specimen, blood, was sampled, and tissue repertoires likely differ. Sharing across a handful of donors was seen in roughly 5% of naive CD4 clonotypes. Memory subsets had estimated richness that was generally smaller than that of naive subsets.

As concerns this clone: The antigen is unknown.

Profiling relied on immunoSEQ multiplex PCR, and the TCRdb table lists in-frame clones only, not all of them. The sample carries about 690,000 clones, about 92% recorded once. This TCR derives from a young man in good health. Some clones in this sample may be carry-over from other donors' samples. The sample was memory CD8+ T cells from PBMCs. The subset is: CD45RO+ cells pooled with CCR7-negative TemRA cells.

This chain's CDR3 is CSVWRLGTEQFF. The CDR3 DNA reads as TGCAGCGTCTGGAGACTGGGCACTGAGCAGTTCTTC. The chain links TRBV29-1 to TRBJ2-1, with D unclear. This CDR3 has 12 amino acids. Trimming removed 6 bases at V and 9 bases at J, with 15 bases between. CDR1 SQVTM and CDR2 ANQGSEA come from the germline V gene.